This T cell receptor beta chain derives from a study of T-cell reconstitution after alpha-beta-depleted transplantation in children (dated by TCRdb to about 2016). Turning to the overall study: Using TCR repertoire profiling, the study followed T-cell immune reconstitution in a quantitative way in children after TCRalphabeta/CD19-depleted allogeneic hematopoietic cell transplantation. Study-level results and caveats: In some patients, the high TCRbeta diversity seen at day 60 was put down to recipient T cells and intrathymic progenitors that had survived conditioning. The apparently early alphabetaT-cell count recovery about two months after transplant was reportedly dependent on only several hundred rapidly expanded clones derived from non-depleted graft cells. Over the following months the frequencies of hyperexpanded clones went down, and after one year T-cell counts and TCRbeta diversity were mostly credited to newly produced T cells.

Trimming takes 0 bases from V and 3 bases from J, and the germline ends sit 9 bases apart. CDR1 SEHNR and CDR2 FQNEAQ are derived from the germline V gene (reference sequence). The CDR3 sequence holds 15 residues, the cysteine and phenylalanine included. The sequence is cut down to CDR3 DNA, 45 bases in frame from base 1. Points on this clonotype: The antigen it binds to is not known. The record has no base qualities; no much larger clone is one base away.

In the paper's terms, the treatment or condition label means: allogeneic hematopoietic cell transplantation with graft depleted of TCRalphabeta T cells and CD19 B cells. TCRalphabeta/CD19-depleted allogeneic hematopoietic cell grafts were given to the transplant recipients, all of whom were children. The method behind the library was PCR. This sample was sequenced with an Illumina HiSeq 2500. To normalize quantification of the TCRbeta repertoire, the TCR libraries were built with molecular barcoding that relied on unique molecular identifiers. In TCRdb, the public reads were trimmed at Q25 with fastp and aligned with MiXCR, with productive beta chains retained. Every distinct CDR3 protein forms one entry, paired with its most common genes and DNA. The sample records a few hundred thousand distinct CDR3 sequences, approximately 20% of which are singletons. The ten largest clonotypes hold approximately 11% of the sample.

Sample: PBMCs, mostly from graft donor cells, taken 180 days after TCRalphabeta/CD19-depleted stem cell transplant. This receptor was identified in a male patient under 18 who had a stem cell transplant for acute lymphoblastic leukemia, so the T cells may come from the graft donor. The chain is encoded by TRBV7-9 joined to TRBJ2-1; no D gene call is confident. CDR3 protein: CASSLAKLNYNEQFF. The nucleotide sequence is given as TGTGCCAGCAGCTTAGCAAAACTCAACTACAATGAGCAGTTCTTC.